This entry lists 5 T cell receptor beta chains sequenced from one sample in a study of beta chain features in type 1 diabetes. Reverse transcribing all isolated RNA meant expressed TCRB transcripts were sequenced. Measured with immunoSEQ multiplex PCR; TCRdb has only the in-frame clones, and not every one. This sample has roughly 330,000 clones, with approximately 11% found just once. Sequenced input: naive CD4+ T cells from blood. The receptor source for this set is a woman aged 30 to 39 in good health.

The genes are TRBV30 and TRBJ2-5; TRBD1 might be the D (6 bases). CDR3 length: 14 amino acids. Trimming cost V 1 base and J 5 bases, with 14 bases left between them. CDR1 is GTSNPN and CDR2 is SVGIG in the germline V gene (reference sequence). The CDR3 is CAWSGTGLGETQYF. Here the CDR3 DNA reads TGTGCCTGGAGTGGCACAGGGCTCGGGGAGACCCAGTACTTC.

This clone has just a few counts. The CDR3 DNA follows: TGTGCCAGCAGCTCCTTAACAGGGGGCCGCGACAATGAGCAGTTCTTC. Translating gives CASSSLTGGRDNEQFF. The chain couples TRBV11-2 to TRBJ2-1, with 9 nucleotides matching TRBD1. The germline V gene encodes CDR1 SGHAT and CDR2 FQNNGV. Germline trimming cut 4 bases from V and 5 bases from J; bases unmatched to any gene: 9. CDR3 size: 16 residues.

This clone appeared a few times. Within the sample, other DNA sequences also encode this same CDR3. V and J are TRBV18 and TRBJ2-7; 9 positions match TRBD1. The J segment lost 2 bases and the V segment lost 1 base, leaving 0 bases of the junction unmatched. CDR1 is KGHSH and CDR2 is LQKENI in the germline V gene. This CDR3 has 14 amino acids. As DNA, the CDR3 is TGTGCCAGCTCACCACGGGACAGGGCCTACGAGCAGTACTTC. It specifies CASSPRDRAYEQYF.

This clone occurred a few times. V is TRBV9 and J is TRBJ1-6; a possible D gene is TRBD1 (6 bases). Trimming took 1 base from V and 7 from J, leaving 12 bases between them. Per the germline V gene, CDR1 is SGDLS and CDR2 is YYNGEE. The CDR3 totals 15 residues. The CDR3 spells CASSVSQGRNSPLHF. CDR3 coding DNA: TGTGCCAGCAGCGTAAGTCAGGGGCGAAATTCACCCCTCCACTTT.

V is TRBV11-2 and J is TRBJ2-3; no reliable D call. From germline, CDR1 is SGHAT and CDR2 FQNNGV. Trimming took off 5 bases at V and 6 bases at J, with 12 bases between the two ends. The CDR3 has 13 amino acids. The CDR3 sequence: CASSPRVMDTQYF. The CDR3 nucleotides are TGTGCCAGCAGCCCCCGGGTGATGGATACGCAGTATTTT. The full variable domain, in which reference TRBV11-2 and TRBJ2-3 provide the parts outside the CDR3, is EAGVAQSPRYKIIEKRQSVAFWCNPISGHATLYWYQQILGQGPKLLIQFQNNGVVDDSQLPKDRFSAERLKGVDSTLKIQPAKLEDSAVYLCASSPRVMDTQYFGPGTRLTVL.